The 26 T cell receptor beta chains below all came from one sample that was sequenced in a study of T cells after posttransplantation cyclophosphamide. Some clones are missing from TCRdb's copy, which holds only in-frame ones; the method was immunoSEQ multiplex PCR. This sample carries some 10,000 clones, none of them present only once. Treatment was busulfan-fludarabine conditioning, a marrow graft, and cyclophosphamide on days +3 and +4. The material sequenced was PBMCs, taken after allogeneic stem cell transplant with posttransplant cyclophosphamide. These receptors all come from a female patient in her thirties or forties who received an allogeneic stem cell transplant from a related donor, was CMV-positive, and had no GVHD. A subset of T cells may come from the graft donor.

This clone was observed at least ten times. The V gene is TRBV2, the J gene TRBJ1-1; 7 nucleotides match TRBD1. The germline V gene encodes CDR1 SNHLY and CDR2 FYNNEI. This CDR3 is 14 amino acids long. V trimming: 2 bases; J trimming: 6 bases; junction bases outside the gene matches: 6. CDR3 amino acids: CASSEPRRGPEAFF. The DNA of the CDR3 is TGTGCCAGCAGTGAACCAAGAAGGGGGCCTGAAGCTTTCTTT.

This clone was recorded many times. V gene TRBV29-1 combines with J gene TRBJ2-5; no reliable D call. There are 16 residues in the CDR3. CDR1 SQVTM and CDR2 ANQGSEA come from the germline V gene. V was shortened by 5 bases and J by 0 bases, with 19 bases between the two germline ends. CDR3 coding DNA: TGCAGCGTTCCCCACCTTCTAGGCGCGTACCAAGAGACCCAGTACTTC. It yields the protein CSVPHLLGAYQETQYF.

This clone was seen ten or more times. The V and J genes are TRBV27 and TRBJ1-2; 9 nucleotides align to TRBD1. The CDR3 contains 15 residues. The junction had 6 bases not matched to a gene; V was cut back by 3 bases and J by 4 bases. Germline assignment: CDR1 MNHEY and CDR2 SMNVEV (reference sequence). The CDR3 DNA follows: TGTGCCAGCAGTTTGGGGGGACAGGGAACCTATGGCTACACCTTC. It translates to CASSLGGQGTYGYTF.

In this sample, this clone turned up many times. This chain links TRBV2 with TRBJ2-4; 9 bases align to TRBD1. This CDR3 is built from 15 residues. V shed 7 bases, J shed 0 bases, and the junction held 4 bases outside the gene matches. Germline V gene lookup returns CDR1 SNHLY and CDR2 FYNNEI. The chain's CDR3 is CASKGDRAAKNIQYF. Written as DNA, the CDR3 is TGTGCCAGCAAGGGGGACAGGGCAGCCAAAAACATTCAGTACTTC.

This clone was seen repeatedly, ten times or more. CDR3 DNA: TGTGCCAGCAGCGTAGAAGGACTAGCGGTAATAGAGCCCTACAATGAGCAGTTCTTC. This codes for CASSVEGLAVIEPYNEQFF. The rearrangement joins TRBV9 to TRBJ2-1; TRBD2 aligns across 10 bases. The CDR3 extends over 19 amino acids. The V and J ends lost 0 bases and 2 bases, in that order; junction bases with no gene match: 11. Germline V gene sequence: CDR1 SGDLS, CDR2 YYNGEE.

At least ten counts were recorded for this clone. The chain couples TRBV15 to TRBJ2-1; D may be TRBD1 (5 bases). V was pared by 0 bases and J by 10 bases, with 10 bases between. The CDR3 contains 13 residues. Germline V lookup: CDR1 LNHNV, CDR2 YYDKDF (reference sequence). As DNA, the CDR3 is TGTGCCACCAGCAGAGATCTGGGGCACGAGCAGTTCTTC. Translation gives CATSRDLGHEQFF.

This clone was seen ten or more times. The chain is built from TRBV6-1 and TRBJ1-5, with D possibly TRBD1 on 6 matching bases. Germline lookup yields CDR1 MNHNS and CDR2 SASEGT. This CDR3 region has 14 residues. V lost 4 bases and J lost 3, with 10 bases in between. DNA of the CDR3: TGTGCCAGCAGTGCGACAGGCTCCAATCAGCCCCAGCATTTT. Its protein is CASSATGSNQPQHF.

This clone was recorded many times. The genes are TRBV7-6 and TRBJ2-3; TRBD2 might be the D (6 bases). The germline V gene encodes CDR1 SGHVS and CDR2 FNYEAQ. V dropped 7 bases and J dropped 6 bases, with 14 bases sitting between them. The CDR3 consists of 13 residues. The CDR3 region is CASMGGSGDTQYF. The CDR3 DNA reads as TGTGCCAGCATGGGTGGGAGCGGGGATACGCAGTATTTT.

This clone was counted at least ten times. This sequence joins TRBV5-6 and TRBJ1-1, with no clear D. From germline, CDR1 is SGHDT and CDR2 YYEEEE. The CDR3 runs to 12 residues. V was shortened by 2 bases and J by 1 base, with 3 bases between the two germline ends. In nucleotides, the CDR3 is TGTGCCAGCAGCTTTCGGAACACTGAAGCTTTCTTT. Translated, it gives CASSFRNTEAFF.

This clone has a count of ten or more. This rearrangement joins TRBV4-1 to TRBJ1-2, with D possibly matching TRBD1 (6 bases). V lost 3 bases to trimming and J lost 8 bases, with 22 bases between them. CDR1 and CDR2 from the germline V gene are MGHRA and YSYEKL. CDR3 size: 16 residues. CDR3 residues: CASSQPLGGRGAGYTF. The CDR3 region has the DNA TGCGCCAGCAGCCAGCCACTGGGGGGGCGCGGGGCAGGCTACACCTTC.

This clone was detected many times. The chain uses TRBV6-6 and TRBJ2-3, with 9 bases aligning to TRBD2. V dropped 6 bases and J dropped 5; count of bases not matched to a gene: 3. This CDR3 spans 13 amino acids. Germline lookup yields CDR1 MNHNY and CDR2 SVGAGI (reference sequence). CDR3 sequence: CASSQAGGDTQYF. CDR3 sequence (DNA): TGTGCCAGCAGCCAAGCGGGAGGAGATACGCAGTATTTT.

This clone was detected many times. The chain carries TRBV2 and TRBJ2-2; tentative D call: TRBD1 (6 bases). Germline V lookup: CDR1 SNHLY, CDR2 FYNNEI. Deletions cut 2 bases from V and 1 base from J, with 11 bases between. CDR3 size: 16 residues. Here the CDR3 reads CASSEWGHKNTGELFF. CDR3 coding DNA: TGTGCCAGCAGTGAATGGGGACACAAGAACACCGGGGAGCTGTTTTTT.

There are many counts of this clone. This rearrangement joins TRBV7-2 to TRBJ1-1; D is uncertain. The germline V gene has CDR1 SGHTA and CDR2 FQGNSA. This CDR3 has 13 amino acids. Trimming took off 1 base at V and 4 bases at J, with 7 bases between the two ends. The CDR3 region has the DNA TGTGCCAGCAGCTTAGAGAGAGGCACTGAAGCTTTCTTT. This translates into CASSLERGTEAFF.

This clone was detected ten times or more. V and J are TRBV28 and TRBJ2-7; 9 nucleotides line up with TRBD2. The germline V gene has CDR1 MDHEN and CDR2 SYDVKM. The CDR3 sequence is 14 residues long. V gave up 7 bases and J gave up 2 bases; unmatched junction bases: 6. The CDR3 loop reads CASTAGGAAYEQYF. The CDR3, as DNA: TGTGCCAGCACCGCGGGAGGGGCCGCCTACGAGCAGTACTTC.

This clone showed up many times. The chain combines TRBV2 with TRBJ1-3; 10 bases match TRBD1. The germline V gene has CDR1 SNHLY and CDR2 FYNNEI. V was clipped by 8 bases and J by 2 bases; unmatched bases: 0. The CDR3 contains 13 residues. The CDR3 loop is CASGTGAGNTIYF. As DNA, the CDR3 is TGTGCCAGCGGGACAGGGGCTGGAAACACCATATATTTT.

In its sample, this clone was seen many times. The chain has TRBV7-2 and TRBJ2-7, with D possibly being TRBD1 (6 bases). Germline lookup yields CDR1 SGHTA and CDR2 FQGNSA. This CDR3 has 14 amino acids. V lost 3 bases to trimming and J lost 2 bases, with 11 bases between them. The CDR3 sequence: CASSFSDRAYEQYF. CDR3 in DNA: TGTGCCAGCAGCTTTTCGGACAGAGCCTACGAGCAGTACTTC. The full variable domain, completed using reference TRBV7-2 and TRBJ2-7, is GAGVSQSPSNKVTEKGKDVELRCDPISGHTALYWYRQSLGQGLEFLIYFQGNSAPDKSGLPSDRFSAERTGGSVSTLTIQRTQQEDSAVYLCASSFSDRAYEQYFGPGTRLTVT.

This clone was seen repeatedly, ten times or more. The V call is TRBV2, the J call TRBJ1-1; no reliable D call. With 7 bases removed from V and 0 bases from J, the gap between germline ends came to 3 bases. CDR1 is SNHLY, CDR2 FYNNEI, per germline. The CDR3 runs to 11 residues. CDR3 DNA sequence: TGTGCCAGCATCGTGAACACTGAAGCTTTCTTT. It codes for CASIVNTEAFF.

Many counts were recorded for this clone. The gene calls are TRBV2 and TRBJ2-2, with TRBD2 identical over 12 bases. CDR3 length: 17 amino acids. Germline lookup yields CDR1 SNHLY and CDR2 FYNNEI. Trimming removed 2 bases from V and 7 bases from J; junction bases left unmatched: 8. CDR3 DNA: TGTGCCAGCAGTGAACGGGCTAGCGGGAGGGCTGGCGGGGAGCTGTTTTTT. The encoded protein is CASSERASGRAGGELFF.

This clone was seen repeatedly, ten times or more. The chain employs TRBV6-5 and TRBJ2-7; 9 bases match TRBD1. This CDR3 comprises 12 residues. With V trimmed by 6 bases and J by 9 bases, 6 bases remained unmatched. The germline CDR1 and CDR2 sequences are MNHEY and SVGAGI. The CDR3 nucleotides read TGTGCCAGCAGGAACAGGGGGCGAAGGCAGTACTTC. Protein product: CASRNRGRRQYF.

This clone has a count of ten or more. The rearrangement links TRBV6-6 to TRBJ1-4, with 10 bases fitting TRBD1. V trimming: 6 bases; J trimming: 2 bases; junction bases outside the gene matches: 6. Looked up from germline, CDR1 is MNHNY and CDR2 is SVGAGI (reference sequence). The CDR3 has 16 amino acids. CDR3: CASRSTGGATNEKLFF. The CDR3 DNA sequence: TGTGCCAGCAGGTCGACAGGGGGCGCGACTAATGAAAAACTGTTTTTT.

V gene TRBV13 combines with J gene TRBJ2-3; 9 bases are shared with TRBD2. Per the germline V gene, CDR1 is PRHDT and CDR2 is FYEKMQ (reference sequence). The CDR3 contains 15 residues. With V trimmed by 4 bases and J by 7 bases, 9 bases remained unmatched. CDR3 in amino acids: CASSSDLAGTYTQYF. The CDR3, as DNA: TGTGCCAGCAGCTCGGATCTAGCGGGGACTTATACGCAGTATTTT.

This clone was detected many times. The genes are TRBV2 and TRBJ2-3; D is unresolved. Trimming took off 4 bases at V and 5 bases at J, with 7 bases between the two ends. The germline V gene has CDR1 SNHLY and CDR2 FYNNEI. The CDR3 contains 12 residues. DNA of the CDR3: TGTGCCAGCAGTGGGAGAATAGATACGCAGTATTTT. Translating it yields CASSGRIDTQYF.

This clone was found many times. The chain carries TRBV6-1 and TRBJ2-7, with D possibly matching TRBD1 (5 bases). Germline V gene lookup returns CDR1 MNHNS and CDR2 SASEGT. The CDR3 has 13 residues. The V gene lost 6 bases and the J gene lost 2 bases, with 11 bases spanning the gap. In nucleotides, the CDR3 is TGTGCCAGCAGAAAGACAGTTACCTACGAGCAGTACTTC. Translated, it gives CASRKTVTYEQYF.

This clone was observed many times. The J gene is TRBJ2-2, the V gene TRBV30; unclear D gene. V was trimmed by 6 bases and J by 5 bases, leaving 7 bases between them. CDR1 and CDR2 (germline): GTSNPN, SVGIG (reference sequence). This CDR3 spans 11 amino acids. CDR3 DNA: TGTGCCTGTACTGTTACCGGGGAGCTGTTTTTT. Amino acid sequence: CACTVTGELFF.

This clone was counted many times. The rearrangement joins TRBV2 to TRBJ1-2; TRBD1 is a possible D gene (5 bases). Germline CDR1 is SNHLY and CDR2 is FYNNEI. V dropped 5 bases and J dropped 5 bases, with 18 bases sitting between them. The CDR3 sequence is 15 residues long. The chain's CDR3 is CASSLILRAEYGYTF. CDR3 nucleotides: TGTGCCAGCAGTCTGATACTCAGGGCGGAGTATGGCTACACCTTC.

This clone appeared many times. The chain joins TRBV5-1 to TRBJ1-2; maybe TRBD1 (5 bases). CDR3 length: 14 amino acids. Germline CDR1 SGHRS, CDR2 YFSETQ. V was cut by 0 bases and J by 6 bases, with 12 bases left in between. The DNA of the CDR3 is TGCGCCAGCAGCTTGGATTTTCAGGGTAATGGCTACACCTTC. Its protein product is CASSLDFQGNGYTF.